What follows describes a single T cell receptor beta chain. With 7 bases clipped from V and 2 bases from J, the junction kept 7 bases outside the gene matches. The CDR3 is 14 amino acids. Per the germline V gene, CDR1 is MNHNS and CDR2 is SASEGT. The data are from a study of blood T cells in healthy people across ages. Alongside a J-beta primer mix, a sample-barcoded 5' primer served in a second PCR lasting about 7 to 12 cycles. One entry per CDR3 protein results from TCRdb running MiXCR on the 5' RACE reads. The sample lists roughly 1.6 million distinct CDR3 sequences, roughly 30% occurring once. The receptor's source is a woman in her twenties or thirties in good health. The chain employs TRBV6-1 and TRBJ2-7, with TRBD1 matching 8 bases. The sequencing sample was made of blood. The CDR3 sequence: CASTSSGGAYEQYF. DNA for the CDR3: TGTGCCAGCACCTCCTCAGGGGGCGCCTACGAGCAGTACTTC.